These 24 T cell receptor beta chains were all obtained from the same sample, sequenced in a study of tumor-infiltrating lymphocytes in localized non-small cell lung cancer. Clones were read by immunoSEQ multiplex PCR, and TCRdb kept only the in-frame ones, dropping some. This sample yields around 7,400 clones, of which approximately 80% are seen a single time; about 5% belongs to the top ten. Sequenced input: uninvolved lung tissue not adjacent to the tumor. The receptor source for this set is a human donor with non-small cell lung cancer.

The chain couples TRBV11-3 to TRBJ1-1; D unclear. Germline V gene data show CDR1 as SGHNT and CDR2 as YENEEA. This CDR3 has 13 residues. Trimming stripped 4 bases from V and 6 bases from J, with 12 bases between. Written as DNA, the CDR3 is TGTGCCAGCAGCTATAGGGAAAACGCTGAAGCTTTCTTT. Its translation: CASSYRENAEAFF.

This rearrangement joins TRBV2 to TRBJ2-5, with 12 bases fitting TRBD2. The V gene end was trimmed by 7 bases and the J gene end by 6 bases; junction bases not matched to a gene: 6. The CDR3 loop spans 14 amino acids. Germline lookup yields CDR1 SNHLY and CDR2 FYNNEI. In DNA form, the CDR3 reads TGTGCCAGCATCGGACTAGCGGGGAGAAAGACCCAGTACTTC. Its protein product is CASIGLAGRKTQYF.

This chain uses TRBV7-3 with TRBJ1-1; D may be TRBD1 (6 bases). Trimming took 2 bases from V and 2 from J, leaving 9 bases between them. CDR1 is SGHTA, CDR2 FQGTGA, per germline. The CDR3 extends over 14 amino acids. The CDR3 protein is CASSLQGTNTEAFF. The DNA for the CDR3 is TGTGCCAGCAGCTTACAGGGGACTAACACTGAAGCTTTCTTT.

The table lists this clone with a few counts. The chain joins TRBV6-1 to TRBJ1-2; no definite D call. CDR3 length: 12 amino acids. Germline V gene data show CDR1 as MNHNS and CDR2 as SASEGT. Trimming removed 2 bases at V and 6 bases at J, with 7 bases between. CDR3 sequence: CASSERVDGYTF. DNA for the CDR3: TGTGCCAGCAGTGAAAGGGTGGATGGCTACACCTTC.

The chain carries TRBV13 and TRBJ2-7, with 9 bases identical to TRBD1. CDR3 size: 14 residues. Germline trimming cut 5 bases from V and 4 bases from J; bases unmatched to any gene: 6. Germline V gene data show CDR1 as PRHDT and CDR2 as FYEKMQ (reference sequence). CDR3 loop: CASSPRDRVYEQYF. CDR3 in DNA: TGTGCCAGCAGCCCAAGGGACAGGGTATACGAGCAGTACTTC.

The J gene is TRBJ2-1, the V gene TRBV7-3; no definite D call. This CDR3 has 14 residues. Between the trimmed V and J ends, which lost 4 bases and 3 bases, there was a span of 10 bases. Per germline, CDR1 SGHTA and CDR2 FQGTGA. The CDR3 DNA reads TGTGCCAGCAGCTCCCCGGCGGACTACAATGAGCAGTTCTTC. This sequence encodes CASSSPADYNEQFF.

The chain employs TRBV7-9 and TRBJ1-2; D is possibly TRBD1 (5 bases). This CDR3 is 13 amino acids long. V was cut by 5 bases and J by 4 bases, with 11 bases left in between. Germline lookup yields CDR1 SEHNR and CDR2 FQNEAQ (reference sequence). The CDR3 is CASSPDSLYGYTF. DNA of the CDR3: TGTGCCAGCAGCCCCGACAGCCTCTATGGCTACACCTTC.

The V gene is TRBV6-5, the J gene TRBJ1-4; D is ambiguous. With 8 bases removed from V and 8 bases from J, the gap between germline ends came to 18 bases. CDR1 MNHEY and CDR2 SVGAGI come from the germline V gene. This CDR3 region has 14 residues. The CDR3 region is CASSPTAGREKLFF. DNA for the CDR3: TGTGCCAGCTCCCCAACAGCGGGAAGGGAAAAACTGTTTTTT.

This rearrangement joins TRBV5-1 to TRBJ2-2, with 11 bases matching TRBD2. Germline values: CDR1 SGHRS, CDR2 YFSETQ. With V trimmed by 6 bases and J by 4 bases, 5 bases remained unmatched. This CDR3 region has 15 residues. DNA of the CDR3: TGCGCCAGCAACTCGCTAGCGGGAGGCACCGGGGAGCTGTTTTTT. Translated: CASNSLAGGTGELFF.

The chain links TRBV5-3 to TRBJ1-5, with a possible D match to TRBD1 (5 bases). TRBV5-3 is placed among ORFs of uncertain function. With 10 bases removed from V and 9 bases from J, the gap between germline ends came to 35 bases. This CDR3 has 18 amino acids. The CDR3 reads CAWHPGGWCGYDYGPQHF. The DNA for the CDR3 is TGTGCCTGGCATCCGGGGGGATGGTGTGGGTATGATTATGGGCCCCAGCATTTT.

The chain recombines TRBV7-8 with TRBJ2-7, with TRBD1 matching 12 bases. From germline, CDR1 is SGHVS and CDR2 FQNEAQ. V gave up 3 bases and J gave up 4 bases; unmatched junction bases: 7. The CDR3 totals 16 residues. Here the CDR3 reads CASSLQGTGGYYEQYF. CDR3 bases: TGTGCCAGCAGCTTGCAGGGGACAGGGGGCTATTACGAGCAGTACTTC.

This clone was counted a few times. The rearrangement links TRBV30 to TRBJ2-2; 8 bases line up with TRBD1. Per the germline V gene, CDR1 is GTSNPN and CDR2 is SVGIG (reference sequence). Losses at the gene ends were 4 bases for V and 6 bases for J; bases not matched to a gene: 7. The CDR3 length is 14 residues. CDR3 sequence reads: CAWTVDRAPGELFF. CDR3 DNA: TGTGCCTGGACCGTGGACAGGGCGCCCGGGGAGCTGTTTTTT.

J is TRBJ2-1 and V is TRBV28; D is possibly TRBD2 (6 bases). CDR1 is MDHEN, CDR2 SYDVKM, per germline. The CDR3 covers 14 residues. The germline V and J ends were trimmed by 6 bases and 8 bases, with 17 bases remaining between them. This CDR3 is CASSSSGERDEQFF. The CDR3 DNA follows: TGTGCCAGCAGCTCTTCGGGGGAGAGGGATGAGCAGTTCTTC.

Here the CDR3 reads CASSLSAGQTFF. DNA of the CDR3: TGTGCCAGCAGTTTATCCGCAGGGCAGACTTTCTTT. This chain links TRBV28 with TRBJ1-1; TRBD1 might be the D (5 bases). Trimming pared 1 base from V and 12 bases from J, leaving 12 bases between. Germline-derived CDR1 and CDR2 are MDHEN and SYDVKM. There are 12 residues in the CDR3.

In nucleotides, the CDR3 is TGTGCCAGCAGCGTAGAGGGAGGAAGCGGGGGGGCACGGGAGCAGTTCTTC. It specifies CASSVEGGSGGAREQFF. The V and J genes are TRBV9 and TRBJ2-1, with 10 bases fitting TRBD2. Germline CDR1 SGDLS, CDR2 YYNGEE. Unmatched junction bases numbered 13, after V lost 0 bases and J lost 10 bases. This CDR3 region has 17 residues.

The V call is TRBV4-1, the J call TRBJ1-1; D unresolved. Trimming pared 1 base from V and 7 bases from J, leaving 7 bases between. CDR1 is MGHRA, CDR2 YSYEKL, per germline. This CDR3 is built from 12 residues. The CDR3 region has the DNA TGCGCCAGCAGCCAAGGAACTCGTGAAGCTTTCTTT. Protein product: CASSQGTREAFF.

The rearrangement links TRBV7-3 to TRBJ2-2; no firm D call. The CDR3 has 13 residues. CDR1 SGHTA and CDR2 FQGTGA come from the germline V gene. Trimming removed 5 bases from V and 6 bases from J, with 10 bases in between. Here the CDR3 reads CASSPDPAGELFF. CDR3 DNA sequence: TGTGCCAGCAGCCCCGACCCCGCCGGGGAGCTGTTTTTT.

This chain uses TRBV7-2 with TRBJ2-1; TRBD2 matches 11 bases. Per the germline V gene, CDR1 is SGHTA and CDR2 is FQGNSA. With 5 bases clipped from V and 2 bases from J, the junction kept 2 bases outside the gene matches. CDR3 size: 15 residues. Here the CDR3 DNA reads TGTGCCAGCAGCCTTAGCGGGGGGGCCTACAATGAGCAGTTCTTC. Its protein product is CASSLSGGAYNEQFF.

The chain recombines TRBV28 with TRBJ2-7; 10 nucleotides line up with TRBD2. V lost 6 bases and J lost 3; bases outside the gene matches: 2. This CDR3 contains 13 residues. Germline-derived CDR1 and CDR2 are MDHEN and SYDVKM. This CDR3 is CASRTSGIYEQYF. As DNA, the CDR3 is TGTGCCAGCAGAACTAGCGGGATCTACGAGCAGTACTTC.

The chain combines TRBV7-8 with TRBJ2-7; 7 positions match TRBD2. The CDR3 has 15 amino acids. V shed 0 bases, J shed 0 bases, and the junction held 2 bases outside the gene matches. The germline gives CDR1 SGHVS, CDR2 FQNEAQ. This CDR3 reads CASSLAAGPSYEQYF. Written as DNA, the CDR3 is TGTGCCAGCAGCTTAGCAGCGGGGCCCTCCTACGAGCAGTACTTC.

The genes are TRBV28 and TRBJ1-4; D gene uncertain. Trimming took off 7 bases at V and 11 bases at J, with 14 bases between the two ends. Germline V gives CDR1 MDHEN, CDR2 SYDVKM. This CDR3 contains 12 residues. The CDR3 sequence is CASTSTPQKLFF. Written as DNA, the CDR3 is TGTGCCAGCACCTCAACGCCCCAGAAACTGTTTTTT.

V and J are TRBV4-1 and TRBJ1-2; 7 bases are shared with TRBD1. The CDR3 contains 16 residues. Germline loops: CDR1 MGHRA, CDR2 YSYEKL. J gave up 1 base and V 2 bases, and 7 bases lay outside the gene matches. The CDR3 loop is CASSQPAGGLNYGYTF. CDR3 in DNA: TGCGCCAGCAGCCAACCGGCAGGGGGTCTTAACTATGGCTACACCTTC.

This rearrangement joins TRBV5-4 to TRBJ2-5; 9 bases are a match to TRBD1. The length of the CDR3 is 14 residues. Unmatched junction bases numbered 4, after V lost 4 bases and J lost 3 bases. The germline gives CDR1 SGHNT, CDR2 YYREEE (reference sequence). CDR3 nucleotides: TGTGCCAGCAGCCCCCGGGACAGGGAAGAGACCCAGTACTTC. Translating gives CASSPRDREETQYF.

The V call is TRBV6-6, the J call TRBJ2-5, with TRBD2 matching over 8 bases. The J segment lost 4 bases and the V segment lost 6 bases, leaving 7 bases of the junction unmatched. This CDR3 is built from 14 residues. The germline V gene has CDR1 MNHNY and CDR2 SVGAGI (reference sequence). CDR3 sequence reads: CASRTAGGGETQYF. CDR3 sequence (DNA): TGTGCCAGCAGGACGGCGGGGGGAGGAGAGACCCAGTACTTC.